This note documents a single T cell receptor beta chain sequence. Its antigen is still unknown. This CDR3 comprises 16 residues. Trimming took 7 bases from V and 4 from J; bases not matched to a gene: 8. In germline, CDR1 is MNHNY, CDR2 SVGAGI (reference sequence). The data stem from a study of radiotherapy plus CTLA-4 blockade in lung cancer. Overall study results and limits: There was expansion of tumor-derived TCR clones in blood after radiotherapy plus ipilimumab.

Sequenced by immunoSEQ multiplex PCR; TCRdb stores in-frame clones only, minus some. This table holds tens of thousands of clones, 80% to 90% found once. The rearrangement joins TRBV6-6 to TRBJ2-6; 9 bases map to TRBD1. The input for sequencing was peripheral blood, taken from a patient treated with radiotherapy plus ipilimumab. The sequence was collected from a human donor with non-small cell lung cancer whose response to radiotherapy plus ipilimumab could not be evaluated. CDR3 bases: TGTGCCAGCACCCCGGGACAGGGTTCCGGGGCCAACGTCCTGACTTTC. Translating it yields CASTPGQGSGANVLTF.